These 14 T cell receptor beta chains share one sample of origin, sequenced in a study of cytomegalovirus exposure and HLA in healthy donors. The PCR had 60 Vbeta and 13 Jbeta primers. The repertoire was sequenced with immunoSEQ multiplex PCR; TCRdb's copy has only in-frame clones and lacks some. This table holds just over 95,000 clones, approximately 77% found once. Source material: PBMCs. The source of these receptors is a woman aged 40 to 50 in good health and CMV-seronegative.

CDR3 amino acids: CASSGGALGGPEAFF. CDR3 nucleotide sequence: TGTGCCAGCAGCGGAGGAGCTCTGGGGGGACCTGAAGCTTTCTTT. The chain employs TRBV28 and TRBJ1-1; a possible D gene is TRBD1 (5 bases). V lost 6 bases and J lost 6, with 20 bases in between. The CDR3 is made up of 15 amino acids. Germline lookup yields CDR1 MDHEN and CDR2 SYDVKM.

V gene TRBV28 combines with J gene TRBJ1-3; perhaps TRBD1 as D (5 bases). The CDR3 consists of 15 residues. V dropped 3 bases and J dropped 0 bases, with 9 bases sitting between them. Germline lookup yields CDR1 MDHEN and CDR2 SYDVKM. DNA for the CDR3: TGTGCCAGCAGTTTTTGGGGGGGCTCTGGAAACACCATATATTTT. Its protein product is CASSFWGGSGNTIYF.

The CDR3 here is CASSPRPSGGVVYEQYF. The CDR3 DNA sequence: TGTGCCAGCAGTCCGCGCCCTTCAGGGGGCGTAGTGTACGAGCAGTACTTC. The chain joins TRBV27 to TRBJ2-7; 8 bases are a match to TRBD1. The CDR3 spans 17 residues. Trimming at V came to 5 bases and at J to 4 bases, leaving 16 bases not matched to a gene. Per germline, CDR1 MNHEY and CDR2 SMNVEV (reference sequence).

In its sample, this clone was seen once. Here the CDR3 DNA reads TGTGCCAGTAGTCTAAACACCGGCTCAGGAGGTTCCTCTGGAAACACCATATATTTT. It codes for CASSLNTGSGGSSGNTIYF. The genes are TRBV19 and TRBJ1-3; D gene unclear. V shed 5 bases and J shed 0 bases, with 23 bases lying between them. The CDR3 has 19 amino acids. Germline V CDR1 and CDR2: LNHDA, SQIVND (reference sequence). Supplemented by reference TRBV19 and TRBJ1-3, the full variable domain reads DGGITQSPKYLFRKEGQNVTLSCEQNLNHDAMYWYRQDPGQGLRLIYYSQIVNDFQKGDIAEGYSVSREKKESFPLTVTSAQKNPTAFYLCASSLNTGSGGSSGNTIYFGEGSWLTVV.

The chain recombines TRBV4-1 with TRBJ2-7, with D perhaps matching TRBD1 (6 bases). Per germline, CDR1 MGHRA and CDR2 YSYEKL. Deletions cut 1 base from V and 2 bases from J, with 15 bases between. CDR3 length: 16 residues. In nucleotides, the CDR3 is TGCGCCAGCAGCCAAGTGTGGGGGCTTGATACCTACGAGCAGTACTTC. Protein sequence: CASSQVWGLDTYEQYF.

A single count supports this clone. V and J are TRBV30 and TRBJ1-4; 7 bases are shared with TRBD1. Germline lookup yields CDR1 GTSNPN and CDR2 SVGIG (reference sequence). After removal of 5 bases from V and 12 bases from J, the junction contained 12 bases not matched to a gene. This CDR3 region has 13 residues. In nucleotides, the CDR3 is TGTGCCTGGTCCGGGACAGACCAGGGGGAACTGTTTTTT. This sequence encodes CAWSGTDQGELFF.

V usage is TRBV7-2 and J usage is TRBJ2-7; D call uncertain. CDR3 length equals 14 residues. Trimming shortened V by 2 bases and J by 4 bases, and 12 bases separated the two germline ends. CDR1 and CDR2 from the germline V gene are SGHTA and FQGNSA. In DNA, the CDR3 is TGTGCCAGCAGCTTATCCCCAGGCTCTTACGAGCAGTACTTC. Translating gives CASSLSPGSYEQYF.

This rearrangement joins TRBV5-6 to TRBJ2-6; D might be TRBD2 (5 bases). V lost 7 bases, J lost 0 bases, and 14 bases lay in between. The CDR3 sequence is 16 residues long. Per the germline V gene, CDR1 is SGHDT and CDR2 is YYEEEE. CDR3 coding DNA: TGTGCCAGCTCCCAAGAGGGATACTCTGGGGCCAACGTCCTGACTTTC. Its translation: CASSQEGYSGANVLTF.

This clone was recorded a few times. This sequence joins TRBV5-4 and TRBJ1-5, with 11 nucleotides matching TRBD1. The CDR3 runs to 15 residues. V gave up 4 bases and J gave up 5 bases; unmatched junction bases: 5. The germline V gene encodes CDR1 SGHNT and CDR2 YYREEE (reference sequence). CDR3 nucleotide sequence: TGTGCCAGCAGCGCGGGACAGGGGGTAGATCAGCCCCAGCATTTT. Encoded protein: CASSAGQGVDQPQHF.

The J gene is TRBJ2-5, the V gene TRBV7-2; 7 bases are shared with TRBD2. TRBJ2-7 matches the DNA end more closely, so the J call is doubtful. Germline V CDR1 and CDR2: SGHTA, FQGNSA. This CDR3 is 13 amino acids long. As DNA, the CDR3 is TGTGCCAGCAGCCAGAGCGGGACCTACGAGCAGTACTTC. Amino acid sequence: CASSQSGTYEQYF.

The sample holds one count of this clone. The chain joins TRBV2 to TRBJ1-1, with 10 bases lining up with TRBD1. V shed 6 bases and J 0 bases; nucleotides not matched to a gene: 7. There are 16 residues in the CDR3. CDR1 and CDR2 (germline): SNHLY, FYNNEI. The CDR3 DNA reads as TGTGCCAGCAGGGGGACAGGGGTAGAGGTGAACACTGAAGCTTTCTTT. Translation: CASRGTGVEVNTEAFF.

This chain joins TRBV4-3 and TRBJ2-5; TRBD2 matches at 8 bases. V gave up 6 bases and J gave up 3 bases; unmatched junction bases: 0. Germline loops: CDR1 LGHNA, CDR2 YSLEER. This CDR3 is built from 12 residues. In DNA, the CDR3 is TGCGCCAGCAGTAGCGGGGAAGAGACCCAGTACTTC. Translation: CASSSGEETQYF.

This clone was picked up a small number of times. The CDR3 sequence: CASSQGTAEETQYF. The CDR3 region has the DNA TGTGCCAGCAGCCAAGGCACAGCGGAAGAGACCCAGTACTTC. The chain links TRBV4-2 to TRBJ2-5, with D maybe TRBD2 (5 bases). V lost 1 base and J 3 bases, leaving 9 bases between the germline ends. CDR1 is LGHNA and CDR2 is YNFKEQ in the germline V gene. The CDR3 covers 14 residues.

This clone was counted between two and nine times. The chain is built from TRBV27 and TRBJ2-1, with a weak D call TRBD2 (6 bases). The CDR3 has 13 amino acids. Germline V gives CDR1 MNHEY, CDR2 SMNVEV (reference sequence). The ends were cut back, 6 bases at V and 4 bases at J, with 10 bases in the middle. This chain's CDR3 is CASRPGGYNEQFF. In DNA, the CDR3 is TGTGCCAGCAGGCCCGGGGGATACAATGAGCAGTTCTTC.